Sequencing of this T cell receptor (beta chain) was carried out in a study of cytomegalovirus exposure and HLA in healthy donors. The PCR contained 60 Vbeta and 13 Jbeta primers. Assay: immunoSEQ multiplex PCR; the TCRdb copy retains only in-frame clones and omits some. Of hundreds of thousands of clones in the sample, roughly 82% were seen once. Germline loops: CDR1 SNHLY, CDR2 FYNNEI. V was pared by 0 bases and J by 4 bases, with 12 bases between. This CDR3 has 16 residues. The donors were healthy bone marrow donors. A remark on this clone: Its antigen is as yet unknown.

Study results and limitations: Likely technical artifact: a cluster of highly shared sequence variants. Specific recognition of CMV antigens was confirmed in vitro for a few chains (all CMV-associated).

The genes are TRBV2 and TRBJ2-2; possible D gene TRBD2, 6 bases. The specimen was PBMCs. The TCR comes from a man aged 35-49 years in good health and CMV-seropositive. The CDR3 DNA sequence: TGTGCCAGCAGTGAAGCGCTGGGGGGAACCACCGGGGAGCTGTTTTTT. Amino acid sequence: CASSEALGGTTGELFF.